These 6 T cell receptor beta chains were all obtained from the same sample, sequenced in a study of cytomegalovirus exposure and HLA in healthy donors. With 60 Vbeta and 13 Jbeta primers, the PCR was carried out. Sequencing was performed with immunoSEQ multiplex PCR; in TCRdb, only in-frame clones are kept and a portion is missing. The sample shows a few hundred thousand clones, over 75% of them seen only once. Material for sequencing was PBMCs. The receptors come from a woman aged 50 to 65 in good health and CMV-seropositive.

The chain links TRBV2 to TRBJ1-1, with a possible D match to TRBD1 (5 bases). The ends were cut back, 2 bases at V and 7 bases at J, with 14 bases in the middle. In germline, CDR1 is SNHLY, CDR2 FYNNEI. The CDR3 has 14 residues. CDR3 in DNA: TGTGCCAGCAGTGAATCGCAGGGCCTCATTGAAGCTTTCTTT. This sequence encodes CASSESQGLIEAFF.

The chain combines TRBV6-1 with TRBJ2-7; 9 bases fit TRBD2. J lost 6 bases, V lost 8 bases, and 14 bases had no gene match. Germline CDR1 is MNHNS and CDR2 is SASEGT. The CDR3 is 15 residues long. The CDR3: CASWSGGTPQGEQYF. Written as DNA, the CDR3 is TGTGCCAGCTGGAGCGGGGGGACGCCCCAGGGCGAGCAGTACTTC.

As for this clone: The junction differs from germline at one of its ends, possibly a read error. The chain is built from TRBV28 and TRBJ1-3, with TRBD1 matching over 7 bases. The V gene's germline CDR1 is MDHEN and CDR2 SYDVKM. The CDR3 spans 12 residues. The CDR3 region is CASSRGLGTDHF. CDR3 nucleotides: TGTGCCAGCTCCCGTGGGTTAGGGACAGACCATTTT.

The V and J genes are TRBV5-1 and TRBJ2-7, with 7 positions matching TRBD1. The V and J ends lost 6 bases and 0 bases, in that order; junction bases with no gene match: 3. This CDR3 has 13 amino acids. In germline, CDR1 is SGHRS, CDR2 YFSETQ. In DNA form, the CDR3 reads TGCGCCAGCACCGGGACAGACTCCTACGAGCAGTACTTC. Residues: CASTGTDSYEQYF.

The rearrangement joins TRBV7-2 to TRBJ1-1; D not resolved. Germline CDR1 is SGHTA and CDR2 is FQGNSA. This CDR3 contains 14 residues. The V end lost 1 base, the J end lost 2 bases, and 8 bases lay between the germline ends. CDR3 amino acids: CASSLGGANTEAFF. The CDR3 coding sequence is TGTGCCAGCAGCTTAGGGGGAGCCAACACTGAAGCTTTCTTT.

The CDR3 spells CASSLARQGRNNSPLHF. In nucleotides, the CDR3 is TGCGCCAGCAGCTTGGCCAGACAGGGGAGAAATAATTCACCCCTCCACTTT. The chain links TRBV5-1 to TRBJ1-6; 8 nucleotides line up with TRBD1. The CDR3 is 17 amino acids. V was pared by 0 bases and J by 5 bases, with 7 bases of the junction left unmatched. Germline V CDR1 and CDR2: SGHRS, YFSETQ.